These 9 T cell receptor beta chains share one sample of origin, sequenced in a study of cytomegalovirus exposure and HLA in healthy donors. This PCR relied on a set of 60 Vbeta primers and 13 Jbeta primers. Using immunoSEQ multiplex PCR, the repertoire was profiled, and TCRdb retains in-frame clones only, with some absent. The ten top clones account for about 2.2%, within a sample of approximately 150,000 clones. The material sequenced was PBMCs. Receptors originate from a young woman in good health and CMV-seronegative.

The chain uses TRBV11-1 and TRBJ2-1, with 11 bases identical to TRBD2. The germline CDR1 and CDR2 sequences are SGHAT and FQDESV (reference sequence). The CDR3 has 15 amino acids. With V trimmed by 3 bases and J by 7 bases, 5 bases remained unmatched. CDR3 nucleotides: TGTGCCAGCAGCTTGGAACTAGCGGGAGTAAATGAGCAGTTCTTC. Protein product: CASSLELAGVNEQFF.

The chain recombines TRBV29-1 with TRBJ1-1; 7 bases map to TRBD1. From germline, CDR1 is SQVTM and CDR2 ANQGSEA. V was clipped by 5 bases and J by 3 bases; unmatched bases: 9. CDR3 size: 14 residues. CDR3 sequence (DNA): TGCAGCGTTAAAGGGGGCACGTCTTACACTGAAGCTTTCTTT. It codes for CSVKGGTSYTEAFF.

V usage is TRBV6-6 and J usage is TRBJ2-1; D might be TRBD1 (5 bases). The CDR3 loop spans 13 amino acids. CDR1 and CDR2 from the germline V gene are MNHNY and SVGAGI (reference sequence). Trimming pared 0 bases from V and 10 bases from J, leaving 10 bases between. The CDR3 loop reads CASSYSPGWEQFF. As DNA, the CDR3 is TGTGCCAGCAGTTACTCCCCAGGGTGGGAGCAGTTCTTC.

The chain couples TRBV9 to TRBJ1-2, with a tentative D call TRBD1 (5 bases). Germline-derived CDR1 and CDR2 are SGDLS and YYNGEE. V was clipped by 0 bases and J by 3 bases, with 15 bases between them. CDR3 size: 16 residues. CDR3 coding DNA: TGTGCCAGCAGCGTAGGAGCAGGGTGGCCCCACTATGGCTACACCTTC. Encoded protein: CASSVGAGWPHYGYTF.

The chain uses TRBV2 and TRBJ1-3, with 9 bases aligning to TRBD1. In germline, CDR1 is SNHLY, CDR2 FYNNEI. The CDR3 spans 14 residues. Losses at the gene ends were 6 bases for V and 3 bases for J; bases not matched to a gene: 3. CDR3 coding DNA: TGTGCCAGCAGATTGGACAGGGGTGGAAACACCATATATTTT. Translating gives CASRLDRGGNTIYF.

The chain carries TRBV7-2 and TRBJ1-5; the D gene is possibly TRBD1 (5 bases). V lost 5 bases and J lost 1, with 12 bases in between. The CDR3 runs to 15 residues. Germline V lookup: CDR1 SGHTA, CDR2 FQGNSA. CDR3 sequence (DNA): TGTGCCAGCAGCGGAGGGACGCCAAGCAATCAGCCCCAGCATTTT. This gives the protein CASSGGTPSNQPQHF.

The gene calls are TRBV6-4 and TRBJ1-1; TRBD1 might be the D (6 bases). V was cut by 6 bases and J by 0 bases, with 8 bases left in between. Looked up from germline, CDR1 is MRHNA and CDR2 is SNTAGT. The CDR3 sequence is 13 residues long. CDR3 bases: TGTGCCAGCAGACGGGACATGAACACTGAAGCTTTCTTT. It encodes CASRRDMNTEAFF.

The chain recombines TRBV5-5 with TRBJ1-2; 8 bases match TRBD1. CDR3 length equals 17 residues. The V gene's germline CDR1 is SGHKS and CDR2 YYEKEE (reference sequence). With 4 bases clipped from V and 5 bases from J, the junction kept 16 bases outside the gene matches. The CDR3 bases are TGTGCCAGCAGCCTCCACCCGGACAGGGCTTCTGCTTATGGCTACACCTTC. Its translation: CASSLHPDRASAYGYTF.

The CDR3 sequence: CAWASNWNRANEQFF. In nucleotides, the CDR3 is TGTGCCTGGGCATCAAACTGGAACAGGGCGAATGAGCAGTTCTTC. The V gene is TRBV30, the J gene TRBJ2-1; possibly TRBD1 for D (6 bases). Trimming took 5 bases from V and 7 from J, leaving 21 bases between them. Germline CDR1 is GTSNPN and CDR2 is SVGIG (reference sequence). The CDR3 length is 15 residues.